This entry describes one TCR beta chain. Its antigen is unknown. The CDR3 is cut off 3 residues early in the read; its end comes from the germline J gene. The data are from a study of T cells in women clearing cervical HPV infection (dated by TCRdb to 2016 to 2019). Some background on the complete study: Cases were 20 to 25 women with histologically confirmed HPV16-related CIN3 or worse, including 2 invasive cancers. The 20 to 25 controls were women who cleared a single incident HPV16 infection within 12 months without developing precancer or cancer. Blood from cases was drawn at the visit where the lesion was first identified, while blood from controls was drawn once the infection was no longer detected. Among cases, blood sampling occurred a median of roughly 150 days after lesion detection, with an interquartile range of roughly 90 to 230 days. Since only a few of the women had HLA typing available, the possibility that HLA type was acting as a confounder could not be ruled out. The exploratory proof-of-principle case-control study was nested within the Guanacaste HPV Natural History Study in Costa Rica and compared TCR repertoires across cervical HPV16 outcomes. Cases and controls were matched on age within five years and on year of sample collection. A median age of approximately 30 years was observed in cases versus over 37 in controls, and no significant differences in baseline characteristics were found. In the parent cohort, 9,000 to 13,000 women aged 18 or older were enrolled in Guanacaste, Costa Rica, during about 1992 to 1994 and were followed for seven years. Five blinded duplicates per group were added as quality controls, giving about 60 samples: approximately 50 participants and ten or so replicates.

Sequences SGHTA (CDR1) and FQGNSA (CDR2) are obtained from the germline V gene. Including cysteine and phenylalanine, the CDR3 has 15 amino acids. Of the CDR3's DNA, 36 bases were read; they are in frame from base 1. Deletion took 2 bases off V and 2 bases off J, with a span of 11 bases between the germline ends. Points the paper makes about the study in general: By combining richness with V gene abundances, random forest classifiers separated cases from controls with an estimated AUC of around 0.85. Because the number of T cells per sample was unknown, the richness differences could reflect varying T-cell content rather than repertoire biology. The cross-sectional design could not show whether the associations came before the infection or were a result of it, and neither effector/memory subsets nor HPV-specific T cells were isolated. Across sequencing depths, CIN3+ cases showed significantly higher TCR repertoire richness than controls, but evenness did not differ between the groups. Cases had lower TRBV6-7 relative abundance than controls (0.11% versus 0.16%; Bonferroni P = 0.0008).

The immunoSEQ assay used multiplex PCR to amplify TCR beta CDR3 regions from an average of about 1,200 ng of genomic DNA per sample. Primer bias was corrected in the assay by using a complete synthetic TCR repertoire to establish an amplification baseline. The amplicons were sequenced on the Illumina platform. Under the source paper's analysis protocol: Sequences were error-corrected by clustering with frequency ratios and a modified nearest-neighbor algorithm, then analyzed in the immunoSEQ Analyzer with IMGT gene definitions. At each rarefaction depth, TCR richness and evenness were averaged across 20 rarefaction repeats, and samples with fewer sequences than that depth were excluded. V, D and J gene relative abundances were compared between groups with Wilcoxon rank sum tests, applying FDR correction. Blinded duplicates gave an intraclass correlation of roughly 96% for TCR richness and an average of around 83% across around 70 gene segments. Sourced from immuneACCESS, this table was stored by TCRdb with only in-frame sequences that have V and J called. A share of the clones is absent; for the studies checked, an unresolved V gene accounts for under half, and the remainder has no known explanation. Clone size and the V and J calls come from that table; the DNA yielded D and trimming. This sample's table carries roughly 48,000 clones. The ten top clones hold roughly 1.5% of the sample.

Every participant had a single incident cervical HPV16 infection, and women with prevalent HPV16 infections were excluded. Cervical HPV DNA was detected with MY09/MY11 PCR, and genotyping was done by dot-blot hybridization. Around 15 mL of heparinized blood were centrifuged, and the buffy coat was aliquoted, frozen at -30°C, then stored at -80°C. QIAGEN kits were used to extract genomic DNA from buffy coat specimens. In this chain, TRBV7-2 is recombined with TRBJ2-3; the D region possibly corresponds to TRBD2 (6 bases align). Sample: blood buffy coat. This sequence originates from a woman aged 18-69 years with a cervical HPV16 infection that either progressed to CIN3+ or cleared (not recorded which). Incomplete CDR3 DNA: TGTGCCAGCAGCTTATCGGACTATTCCACAGATACG. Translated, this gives CASSLSDYSTDT. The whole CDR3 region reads CASSLSDYSTDTQYF.